These 9 T cell receptor beta chains originate from one sample sequenced in a study of T cell responses to AZD1222 COVID-19 vaccine (dated by TCRdb to about 2021). The sample's time point label is to be understood as: about 28 days (+/-7) after the second vaccine dose. Library generation was performed with the immunoSEQ multiplex PCR assay. The immuneACCESS repertoire file appears here via TCRdb, limited to in-frame rearrangements. These files lack a portion of the clones; in checked studies, under half of the deficit traces to unresolved V genes, and the cause of the others is not known. For this sample the table gives 180,000 or so clones, of which approximately 93% were detected only once. The ten largest clones take up around 1.6% of the sample. The sequences come from peripheral blood, collected 28 days after the second AZD1222 dose. These receptors all come from an adult who received the AZD1222 COVID-19 vaccine.

This chain joins TRBV15 and TRBJ1-2; no clear D. V lost 0 bases, J lost 5 bases, and 7 bases lay in between. Germline loops: CDR1 LNHNV, CDR2 YYDKDF (reference sequence). CDR3 size: 13 residues. Written as DNA, the CDR3 is TGTGCCACCAGCAGAGATCGGGGTTATGGCTACACCTTC. Translation: CATSRDRGYGYTF.

The CDR3, as DNA: TGTGCCAGCAGACCTACCGGGACAGGGGCCTCTCTTGCTTTCTTT. Amino acids: CASRPTGTGASLAFF. The V and J genes are TRBV7-2 and TRBJ1-1, with TRBD1 matching over 10 bases. Germline V lookup: CDR1 SGHTA, CDR2 FQGNSA. This CDR3 has 15 amino acids. Unmatched junction bases numbered 15, after V lost 6 bases and J lost 11 bases.

The V and J genes are TRBV3-1 (or the pseudogene TRBV3-2) and TRBJ2-5, with TRBD2 matching over 9 bases. The CDR3 extends over 16 amino acids. Per germline, CDR1 LGHDT and CDR2 YNNKEL (reference sequence). Germline trimming cut 3 bases from V and 2 bases from J; bases unmatched to any gene: 7. CDR3 residues: CASSQGAGGGQETQYF. CDR3 in DNA: TGTGCCAGCAGCCAGGGAGCGGGAGGAGGGCAAGAGACCCAGTACTTC.

The rearrangement joins TRBV6-2 or TRBV6-3 to TRBJ2-1, with a weak D call TRBD1 (5 bases). Germline loops: CDR1 MNHEY, CDR2 SVGEGT. V was clipped by 7 bases and J by 3 bases, with 13 bases between them. The CDR3 is made up of 14 amino acids. The CDR3 region is CASTPRGVYNEQFF. Here the CDR3 DNA reads TGTGCCAGCACCCCAAGGGGCGTCTACAATGAGCAGTTCTTC.

The chain's CDR3 is CASSERDRGLRFF. The CDR3, as DNA: TGCGCCAGCAGTGAGAGGGACAGGGGGCTTCGGTTCTTC. This chain uses TRBV10-1 with TRBJ2-1; 12 positions agree with TRBD1. Germline values: CDR1 WNHNN, CDR2 SYGVQD (reference sequence). The length of the CDR3 is 13 residues. V lost 2 bases, J lost 15 bases, and 5 bases stayed unmatched.

A few counts support this clone. In DNA form, the CDR3 reads TGTGGGACCAAGGCGTTAGGCACTGAAGCTTTCTTT. Its translation: CGTKALGTEAFF. V usage is TRBV19 and J usage is TRBJ1-1; D not resolved. Germline CDR1 reads LNHDA; CDR2 reads SQIVND (reference sequence). This CDR3 is built from 12 residues.

The V and J genes are TRBV7-9 and TRBJ2-7, with a possible D match to TRBD1 (5 bases). Germline V gene data show CDR1 as SEHNR and CDR2 as FQNEAQ (reference sequence). V was cut by 8 bases and J by 3 bases, with 11 bases left in between. There are 12 residues in the CDR3. This chain's CDR3 is CASSRQLYEQYF. CDR3 coding DNA: TGTGCCAGCTCGAGACAGCTCTACGAGCAGTACTTC.

The chain recombines TRBV27 with TRBJ2-7; D is unclear. The CDR3 totals 15 residues. CDR1 is MNHEY and CDR2 is SMNVEV in the germline V gene (reference sequence). V was shortened by 3 bases and J by 2 bases, with 14 bases between the two germline ends. CDR3 region: CASSFSPLPTYEQYF. The CDR3 coding sequence is TGTGCCAGCAGTTTTAGTCCCTTGCCCACCTACGAGCAGTACTTC.

The CDR3 region is CASTLTSGTGELFF. The CDR3 DNA sequence: TGTGCCAGTACACTGACTAGCGGGACCGGGGAGCTGTTTTTT. The chain couples TRBV3-1 (or the pseudogene TRBV3-2) to TRBJ2-2; 10 nucleotides align to TRBD2. Per germline, CDR1 LGHDT and CDR2 YNNKEL (reference sequence). The CDR3 covers 14 residues. The J segment lost 5 bases and the V segment lost 9 bases, leaving 6 bases of the junction unmatched.